The T cell receptor beta chain described here comes from a study of blood T cell repertoires in COVID-19. In germline, CDR1 is MDHEN, CDR2 SYDVKM. The CDR3 extends over 15 amino acids. Germline trimming cut 4 bases from V and 1 base from J; bases unmatched to any gene: 6. Data came from immunoSEQ multiplex PCR; TCRdb stores just in-frame clones and leaves some out. Of roughly 180,000 clones listed, about 75% are singletons. Sequenced material: peripheral blood. The receptor comes from a woman aged 50 to 60 with active or convalescent COVID-19. The chain joins TRBV28 to TRBJ2-7, with TRBD2 identical over 8 bases. CDR3 residues: CASSSSGGGSYEQYF. Written as DNA, the CDR3 is TGTGCCAGCAGTTCCTCGGGAGGGGGGTCCTACGAGCAGTACTTC.